This passage covers 27 T cell receptor beta chains from one sample sequenced in a study of shared clonotypes between healthy human individuals (dated by TCRdb to the early 2020s). Libraries were built with the immunoSEQ multiplex PCR assay. TCRdb holds this immuneACCESS table with in-frame rearrangements only. Some clones are missing; in checked studies, unresolved V genes explain under half, and the rest has no known cause. Here the sample has a few million clones; nearly 97% occur a single time. The ten largest clones represent over 0.1% of the sample. Sequencing used naive CD4+ T cells sorted from blood. This sample's cell subset or site label indicates: CD45RA+ positively selected. Receptors were obtained from a man aged 18 to 30 in good health.

V usage is TRBV19 and J usage is TRBJ2-7; 9 positions agree with TRBD1. The trim removed 8 bases at V and 7 bases at J, leaving 6 bases unmatched. This CDR3 comprises 12 residues. CDR1 is LNHDA and CDR2 is SQIVND in the germline V gene (reference sequence). The CDR3 region has the DNA TGTGCCAGTGGGGACAGGGCCGGAGAGCAGTACTTC. Translating gives CASGDRAGEQYF.

This rearrangement joins TRBV30 to TRBJ2-2; D is ambiguous. The CDR3 spans 12 residues. V lost 3 bases, J lost 4 bases, and 6 bases lay in between. From germline, CDR1 is GTSNPN and CDR2 SVGIG (reference sequence). CDR3 DNA: TGTGCCTGGAGCCATAGCACCGGGGAGCTGTTTTTT. Residues: CAWSHSTGELFF.

The rearrangement links TRBV9 to TRBJ2-3; 7 bases map to TRBD2. The CDR3 totals 14 residues. The germline V gene encodes CDR1 SGDLS and CDR2 YYNGEE. V lost 1 base and J lost 3; bases outside the gene matches: 2. The CDR3 bases are TGTGCCAGCAGCGTATATAGCGGGACAGATACGCAGTATTTT. Amino acids: CASSVYSGTDTQYF. Based on the CDR3 plus reference TRBV9 and TRBJ2-3, the full variable domain is DSGVTQTPKHLITATGQRVTLRCSPRSGDLSVYWYQQSLDQGLQFLIQYYNGEERAKGNILERFSAQQFPDLHSELNLSSLELGDSALYFCASSVYSGTDTQYFGPGTRLTVL.

The V and J genes are TRBV4-3 and TRBJ1-1; no reliable D call. The V gene lost 0 bases and the J gene lost 4 bases, with 12 bases spanning the gap. There are 15 residues in the CDR3. Germline V gene sequence: CDR1 LGHNA, CDR2 YSLEER. The CDR3 DNA reads TGCGCCAGCAGCCAAGAACCAGAAGGAGGCACTGAAGCTTTCTTT. Protein product: CASSQEPEGGTEAFF.

The CDR3 DNA reads TGTGCCAGCTCACCACCGGGACAAGTGTCAGATACGCAGTATTTT. Encoded protein: CASSPPGQVSDTQYF. The V gene is TRBV18, the J gene TRBJ2-3; possibly TRBD1 for D (6 bases). Looked up from germline, CDR1 is KGHSH and CDR2 is LQKENI. The V and J ends lost 0 bases and 4 bases respectively, with 11 bases between them. The CDR3 is 15 residues long.

This clone has only one observation. V is TRBV7-6 and J is TRBJ2-2; D is possibly TRBD1 (6 bases). Germline assignment: CDR1 SGHVS and CDR2 FNYEAQ. The V and J ends lost 3 bases and 5 bases respectively, with 10 bases between them. The CDR3 has 14 amino acids. The DNA of the CDR3 is TGTGCCAGCAGCTTCAGGGGTAGAACCGGGGAGCTGTTTTTT. Its translation: CASSFRGRTGELFF.

J is TRBJ2-5 and V is TRBV4-2; possible D gene TRBD1, 7 bases. The germline V gene encodes CDR1 LGHNA and CDR2 YNFKEQ. The CDR3 has 18 residues. V lost 4 bases to trimming and J lost 1 base, with 22 bases between them. The CDR3: CASSPTGTEGGTQETQYF. The CDR3 coding sequence is TGTGCCAGCAGCCCTACCGGGACAGAAGGGGGGACCCAAGAGACCCAGTACTTC.

The chain joins TRBV11-2 to TRBJ1-5; 7 positions match TRBD1. Germline V CDR1 and CDR2: SGHAT, FQNNGV. V was pared by 7 bases and J by 4 bases, with 7 bases of the junction left unmatched. CDR3 length equals 14 residues. The CDR3 is CASTTRGENQPQHF. The CDR3 DNA reads as TGTGCCAGCACGACCAGGGGGGAAAATCAGCCCCAGCATTTT.

The chain uses TRBV5-1 and TRBJ2-1; 10 bases match TRBD1. Germline loops: CDR1 SGHRS, CDR2 YFSETQ. This CDR3 comprises 15 residues. The trim removed 1 base at V and 5 bases at J, leaving 3 bases unmatched. The CDR3 DNA sequence: TGCGCCAGCAGCTTGCGGACAGGGGGGCACAATGAGCAGTTCTTC. It codes for CASSLRTGGHNEQFF.

This CDR3 reads CASSLGRDSDTEAFF. DNA of the CDR3: TGCGCCAGCAGCTTGGGCCGGGACAGCGACACTGAAGCTTTCTTT. This chain connects TRBV5-1 to TRBJ1-1; 7 bases agree with TRBD1. Per germline, CDR1 SGHRS and CDR2 YFSETQ. Unmatched junction bases numbered 5, after V lost 0 bases and J lost 3 bases. The CDR3 covers 15 residues. Using reference TRBV5-1 and TRBJ1-1 for the parts outside the CDR3, the full variable domain is KAGVTQTPRYLIKTRGQQVTLSCSPISGHRSVSWYQQTPGQGLQFLFEYFSETQRNKGNFPGRFSGRQFSNSRSEMNVSTLELGDSALYLCASSLGRDSDTEAFFGQGTRLTVV.

The rearrangement links TRBV6-1 to TRBJ2-2; a possible D gene is TRBD2 (5 bases). Trimming took off 0 bases at V and 6 bases at J, with 5 bases between the two ends. In germline, CDR1 is MNHNS, CDR2 SASEGT. This CDR3 is 13 amino acids long. CDR3 in amino acids: CASSEARAGELFF. The CDR3 DNA is TGTGCCAGCAGTGAAGCGAGGGCCGGGGAGCTGTTTTTT.

The chain links TRBV18 to TRBJ1-1, with D unclear. V shed 3 bases and J shed 1 base, with 15 bases lying between them. CDR3 length: 16 amino acids. Germline V gene lookup returns CDR1 KGHSH and CDR2 LQKENI. In DNA form, the CDR3 reads TGTGCCAGCTCACCGCCCAGATCAACCGAGAACACTGAAGCTTTCTTT. It codes for CASSPPRSTENTEAFF.

This sequence joins TRBV25-1 and TRBJ1-1, with D hard to call. There are 14 residues in the CDR3. CDR1 is MGHDK and CDR2 is SYGVNS in the germline V gene. V dropped 4 bases and J dropped 1 base, with 10 bases sitting between them. CDR3: CASSGTPANTEAFF. The CDR3, as DNA: TGTGCCAGCAGTGGTACGCCGGCGAACACTGAAGCTTTCTTT.

As regards this clone: Other DNA variants within this sample encode the same CDR3. V gene TRBV5-1 combines with J gene TRBJ2-7; D not resolved. The CDR3 is 14 amino acids. The germline V and J ends were trimmed by 0 bases and 0 bases, with 7 bases remaining between them. Germline values: CDR1 SGHRS, CDR2 YFSETQ. CDR3 bases: TGCGCCAGCAGCTTGGGACCCAGCTCCTACGAGCAGTACTTC. Its translation is CASSLGPSSYEQYF.

V gene TRBV18 combines with J gene TRBJ1-5; D gene uncertain. Germline V gene data show CDR1 as KGHSH and CDR2 as LQKENI. This CDR3 is built from 14 residues. V lost 0 bases, J lost 7 bases, and 10 bases lay in between. In DNA, the CDR3 is TGTGCCAGCTCACCACCTTCCCTGCCCCAGCCCCAGCATTTT. Translating it yields CASSPPSLPQPQHF.

The chain combines TRBV2 with TRBJ1-4; D not resolved. CDR3 length: 14 amino acids. Trimming stripped 10 bases from V and 4 bases from J, with 16 bases between. The germline gives CDR1 SNHLY, CDR2 FYNNEI. CDR3 amino acids: CATYPDPSNEKLFF. The CDR3 DNA reads as TGTGCCACCTACCCGGACCCGAGTAATGAAAAACTGTTTTTT.

The chain joins TRBV2 to TRBJ2-7; D gene unclear. The CDR3 contains 16 residues. Per the germline V gene, CDR1 is SNHLY and CDR2 is FYNNEI. The germline V and J ends were trimmed by 3 bases and 0 bases, with 15 bases remaining between them. CDR3 sequence: CASSDPSIWSSYEQYF. CDR3 nucleotides: TGTGCCAGCAGTGACCCCTCCATTTGGAGCTCCTACGAGCAGTACTTC.

J is TRBJ2-3 and V is TRBV5-6; 9 bases map to TRBD2. Looked up from germline, CDR1 is SGHDT and CDR2 is YYEEEE. The length of the CDR3 is 15 residues. V shed 5 bases, J shed 4 bases, and the junction held 8 bases outside the gene matches. CDR3 region: CASRGGRAGADTQYF. CDR3 nucleotide sequence: TGTGCCAGCAGGGGCGGGAGGGCCGGGGCAGATACGCAGTATTTT.

This clone has a single count. The chain couples TRBV2 to TRBJ2-2; TRBD2 matches at 10 bases. The CDR3 extends over 14 amino acids. Germline values: CDR1 SNHLY, CDR2 FYNNEI. J lost 6 bases, V lost 5 bases, and 3 bases had no gene match. The CDR3, as DNA: TGTGCCAGCAGTCTAGCGGGGGAGGCCGGGGAGCTGTTTTTT. It specifies CASSLAGEAGELFF.

V and J are TRBV6-6 and TRBJ2-2; D unresolved. CDR3 length equals 13 residues. CDR1 MNHNY and CDR2 SVGAGI come from the germline V gene (reference sequence). With 8 bases removed from V and 3 bases from J, the gap between germline ends came to 10 bases. CDR3 protein: CASCPWDTGELFF. CDR3 coding DNA: TGTGCCAGCTGTCCTTGGGACACCGGGGAGCTGTTTTTT.

The chain combines TRBV6-1 with TRBJ1-6; D is perhaps TRBD1 (5 bases). CDR3 size: 17 residues. Germline V gene sequence: CDR1 MNHNS, CDR2 SASEGT. Trimming removed 4 bases from V and 0 bases from J, with 13 bases in between. The CDR3 sequence is CASSGRAGLSYNSPLHF. In DNA form, the CDR3 reads TGTGCCAGCAGTGGGCGGGCAGGGCTCTCCTATAATTCACCCCTCCACTTT.

The chain carries TRBV28 and TRBJ1-5; maybe TRBD1 (6 bases). V was cut by 6 bases and J by 4 bases, with 16 bases left in between. Germline CDR1 is MDHEN and CDR2 is SYDVKM. This CDR3 spans 15 amino acids. In DNA, the CDR3 is TGTGCCAGCAGCACTTCCACAGGGCGAAATCAGCCCCAGCATTTT. Translation: CASSTSTGRNQPQHF.

For this clone: This sample also contains other DNA sequences that code for the same CDR3. The V call is TRBV4-3, the J call TRBJ2-7, with 7 bases fitting TRBD1. Germline V gene data show CDR1 as LGHNA and CDR2 as YSLEER. V was clipped by 3 bases and J by 2 bases; unmatched bases: 1. This CDR3 has 13 amino acids. CDR3 in amino acids: CASSHGTAYEQYF. CDR3 coding DNA: TGCGCCAGCAGCCATGGGACAGCCTACGAGCAGTACTTC.

This sequence joins TRBV30 and TRBJ1-2; 7 bases agree with TRBD1. Germline CDR1 is GTSNPN and CDR2 is SVGIG (reference sequence). The V segment lost 0 bases and the J segment 1 base; nucleotides outside the gene matches: 17. CDR3 length equals 19 residues. The CDR3 DNA reads TGTGCCTGGAGTGTCGGCCAGGGGGGGTCCCGTCCCCTTAACTATGGCTACACCTTC. It yields the protein CAWSVGQGGSRPLNYGYTF.

This chain links TRBV5-4 with TRBJ2-7; 10 bases are shared with TRBD1. Germline V gene lookup returns CDR1 SGHNT and CDR2 YYREEE (reference sequence). This CDR3 spans 13 amino acids. Losses at the gene ends were 4 bases for V and 7 bases for J; bases not matched to a gene: 5. The CDR3 DNA reads TGTGCCAGCAGCCCGGGACAGGGGAGGGAGCAGTACTTC. It specifies CASSPGQGREQYF.

V is TRBV10-2 and J is TRBJ2-4; D not certain. Germline CDR1 is WSHSY and CDR2 is SAAADI. Trimming left V 7 bases short and J 7 bases short, with 8 bases between. This CDR3 contains 11 residues. The CDR3 loop is CASTADNIQYF. The CDR3 nucleotides are TGCGCCAGCACCGCGGATAACATTCAGTACTTC.

The J gene is TRBJ2-1, the V gene TRBV5-1, with TRBD2 matching over 10 bases. CDR3 size: 17 residues. The germline CDR1 and CDR2 sequences are SGHRS and YFSETQ. The junction had 14 bases not matched to a gene; V was cut back by 2 bases and J by 9 bases. This CDR3 is CASSFPGTSDARIEQFF. The CDR3 nucleotides are TGCGCCAGCAGCTTTCCCGGGACTAGCGACGCGCGCATTGAGCAGTTCTTC.